What follows are 21 T cell receptor beta chains derived from one specimen sequenced in a study of blood T cell repertoires in COVID-19. This table comes from immunoSEQ multiplex PCR, and its TCRdb copy is limited to in-frame clones, with some not included. The data contain 100,000 to 150,000 clones, roughly 69% of them singletons. Sequencing was performed on peripheral blood. The receptors shown here come from a woman between 65 and 79 years old with acute or convalescent COVID-19.

This clone has just a few counts. The V and J genes are TRBV7-8 and TRBJ2-7; 10 bases are a match to TRBD1. CDR3 length: 17 amino acids. Germline lookup yields CDR1 SGHVS and CDR2 FQNEAQ. V trimming: 2 bases; J trimming: 3 bases; junction bases outside the gene matches: 10. Here the CDR3 DNA reads TGTGCCAGCAGCTTAAGTGGAGCCGGGACAGGGGTCTACGAGCAGTACTTC. This codes for CASSLSGAGTGVYEQYF.

This clone was seen more than once but under ten times. This sequence joins TRBV9 and TRBJ2-5; possibly TRBD1 for D (6 bases). The CDR3 is 14 amino acids. The V gene's germline CDR1 is SGDLS and CDR2 YYNGEE. Trimming cost V 0 bases and J 5 bases, with 11 bases left between them. This CDR3 is CASSVATGWETQYF. The CDR3 DNA follows: TGTGCCAGCAGCGTAGCTACAGGGTGGGAGACCCAGTACTTC.

The chain recombines TRBV21-1 with TRBJ2-7; TRBD1 was called by the table and not checked on the DNA. TRBV21-1 is a listed pseudogene. This CDR3 contains 15 residues. CDR3 in DNA: TGTGCCAGCAGCAGGCGGGACAGGTCTGCCTACGAGCAGTACTTC. It specifies CASSRRDRSAYEQYF.

The rearrangement joins TRBV6-6 to TRBJ2-3; TRBD1 might be the D (6 bases). From germline, CDR1 is MNHNY and CDR2 SVGAGI (reference sequence). Trimming shortened V by 7 bases and J by 2 bases, and 10 bases separated the two germline ends. The CDR3 consists of 13 residues. In nucleotides, the CDR3 is TGTGCCAGCAACCGGGACACCACAGATACGCAGTATTTT. Its translation: CASNRDTTDTQYF.

The V call is TRBV28, the J call TRBJ1-1; no firm D call. CDR3 length: 11 residues. Germline CDR1 is MDHEN and CDR2 is SYDVKM. V lost 3 bases to trimming and J lost 7 bases, with 6 bases between them. CDR3 sequence reads: CASSLEGEAFF. As DNA, the CDR3 is TGTGCCAGCAGTTTGGAGGGTGAAGCTTTCTTT. Full variable domain (missing parts from reference TRBV28 and TRBJ1-1): DVKVTQSSRYLVKRTGEKVFLECVQDMDHENMFWYRQDPGLGLRLIYFSYDVKMKEKGDIPEGYSVSREKKERFSLILESASTNQTSMYLCASSLEGEAFFGQGTRLTVV.

The V and J genes are TRBV3-1 (or the pseudogene TRBV3-2) and TRBJ2-1; 7 nucleotides match TRBD1. The length of the CDR3 is 15 residues. Germline values: CDR1 LGHDT, CDR2 YNNKEL (reference sequence). V was pared by 3 bases and J by 2 bases, with 4 bases of the junction left unmatched. The CDR3 loop reads CASSHSGTAYNEQFF. DNA for the CDR3: TGTGCCAGCAGCCACTCCGGGACAGCCTACAATGAGCAGTTCTTC.

The V call is TRBV30, the J call TRBJ2-1; 9 bases align to TRBD2. The CDR3 spans 18 residues. J was trimmed by 4 bases and V by 2 bases; bases with no gene match: 15. Germline V gene lookup returns CDR1 GTSNPN and CDR2 SVGIG (reference sequence). CDR3 in DNA: TGTGCCTGGAGTCTGCTCCCGCCGGGGACTAGCTTTTACAATGAGCAGTTCTTC. Translation gives CAWSLLPPGTSFYNEQFF.

The chain has TRBV2 and TRBJ2-4; TRBD2 agrees at 14 bases. The CDR3 has 17 amino acids. In germline, CDR1 is SNHLY, CDR2 FYNNEI. Trimming cost V 5 bases and J 8 bases; bases outside gene matches: 11. The CDR3 sequence: CASSLNRLAGGPDIQYF. The CDR3 DNA reads as TGTGCCAGCAGTCTTAACCGACTAGCGGGGGGGCCTGACATTCAGTACTTC.

The rearrangement uses TRBV5-6 and TRBJ1-5, with 7 positions matching TRBD1. The germline V gene has CDR1 SGHDT and CDR2 YYEEEE. This CDR3 region has 15 residues. Unmatched junction bases numbered 6, after V lost 4 bases and J lost 2 bases. CDR3 sequence reads: CASSVMTGRNQPQHF. The CDR3 DNA reads TGTGCCAGCAGCGTGATGACAGGGCGCAATCAGCCCCAGCATTTT.

This chain joins TRBV9 and TRBJ1-2; D may be TRBD1 (5 bases). CDR1 and CDR2 from the germline V gene are SGDLS and YYNGEE. V was shortened by 0 bases and J by 8 bases, with 11 bases between the two germline ends. This CDR3 region has 13 residues. This chain's CDR3 is CASSVDQGSGYTF. The CDR3 region has the DNA TGTGCCAGCAGCGTAGATCAGGGATCCGGCTACACCTTC. The whole variable domain, filled in from reference TRBV9 and TRBJ1-2, reads DSGVTQTPKHLITATGQRVTLRCSPRSGDLSVYWYQQSLDQGLQFLIQYYNGEERAKGNILERFSAQQFPDLHSELNLSSLELGDSALYFCASSVDQGSGYTFGSGTRLTVV.

This chain joins TRBV12-5 and TRBJ2-5, with 10 nucleotides matching TRBD2. The CDR3 runs to 13 residues. With V trimmed by 7 bases and J by 4 bases, 3 bases remained unmatched. In germline, CDR1 is LGHNT, CDR2 FRNRAP. The CDR3 is CASARTSGETQYF. Here the CDR3 DNA reads TGTGCTAGTGCCAGGACTAGCGGAGAGACCCAGTACTTC.

The chain joins TRBV29-1 to TRBJ2-3; 7 bases agree with TRBD2. Germline CDR1 is SQVTM and CDR2 is ANQGSEA. V gave up 5 bases and J gave up 2 bases; unmatched junction bases: 7. This CDR3 contains 14 residues. CDR3 DNA: TGCAGCGTTTTCCTAGCGGTTCTCACAGATACGCAGTATTTT. As protein: CSVFLAVLTDTQYF.

The CDR3 bases are TGTGCCAGCAGCGTAGGGGGAAGGGGTCGAAAGAACACCATATATTTT. This encodes CASSVGGRGRKNTIYF. The rearrangement joins TRBV9 to TRBJ1-3, with TRBD1 as a possible D gene (5 bases). Germline CDR1 SGDLS, CDR2 YYNGEE. The germline V and J ends were trimmed by 0 bases and 7 bases, with 17 bases remaining between them. The CDR3 runs to 16 residues.

The CDR3 loop reads CASSLGQGTGTEAFF. Here the CDR3 DNA reads TGCGCCAGCAGCTTGGGGCAGGGGACGGGCACTGAAGCTTTCTTT. V gene TRBV5-1 combines with J gene TRBJ1-1; D may be TRBD1 (6 bases). The CDR3 has 15 residues. V lost 0 bases and J lost 4, with 13 bases in between. Per germline, CDR1 SGHRS and CDR2 YFSETQ. Supplemented by reference TRBV5-1 and TRBJ1-1, the full variable domain reads KAGVTQTPRYLIKTRGQQVTLSCSPISGHRSVSWYQQTPGQGLQFLFEYFSETQRNKGNFPGRFSGRQFSNSRSEMNVSTLELGDSALYLCASSLGQGTGTEAFFGQGTRLTVV.

This clone was picked up a small number of times. The genes are TRBV7-8 and TRBJ2-7; TRBD1 matches 7 bases. Germline V gene lookup returns CDR1 SGHVS and CDR2 FQNEAQ. J was trimmed by 5 bases and V by 3 bases; bases with no gene match: 1. There are 12 residues in the CDR3. The CDR3: CASSFTGDEQYF. The DNA of the CDR3 is TGTGCCAGCAGCTTTACAGGGGACGAGCAGTACTTC.

This sequence joins TRBV6-5 and TRBJ1-2; maybe TRBD1 (5 bases). CDR1 and CDR2 (germline): MNHEY, SVGAGI. The length of the CDR3 is 15 residues. V was clipped by 1 base and J by 0 bases, with 9 bases between them. The CDR3 coding sequence is TGTGCCAGCAGTTACTGGGGCCACTCTAACTATGGCTACACCTTC. Translation: CASSYWGHSNYGYTF.

This clone has only a few counts. The chain recombines TRBV6-2 or TRBV6-3 with TRBJ2-2; 11 nucleotides line up with TRBD2. Losses at the gene ends were 5 bases for V and 4 bases for J; bases not matched to a gene: 6. Germline V CDR1 and CDR2: MNHEY, SVGEGT. The CDR3 consists of 16 residues. This CDR3 is CASSALAGGLTGELFF. CDR3 DNA: TGTGCCAGCAGTGCTCTAGCGGGGGGTCTCACCGGGGAGCTGTTTTTT.

This clone has ten or more counts. The V call is TRBV29-1, the J call TRBJ2-7; 9 positions match TRBD1. Trimming removed 5 bases from V and 0 bases from J; junction bases left unmatched: 5. The germline gives CDR1 SQVTM, CDR2 ANQGSEA. There are 14 residues in the CDR3. The chain's CDR3 is CSVSGTGSSYEQYF. DNA for the CDR3: TGCAGCGTTTCCGGGACAGGGAGCTCCTACGAGCAGTACTTC.

The chain combines TRBV19 with TRBJ2-3; D might be TRBD1 (7 bases). CDR1 LNHDA and CDR2 SQIVND come from the germline V gene (reference sequence). The CDR3 is 15 amino acids. Trimming shortened V by 5 bases and J by 4 bases, and 16 bases separated the two germline ends. The CDR3 nucleotides read TGTGCCAGTAGTGCGGGACAGTCGGGGGCAGATACGCAGTATTTT. Its translation is CASSAGQSGADTQYF. The full variable domain, completed using reference TRBV19 and TRBJ2-3, is DGGITQSPKYLFRKEGQNVTLSCEQNLNHDAMYWYRQDPGQGLRLIYYSQIVNDFQKGDIAEGYSVSREKKESFPLTVTSAQKNPTAFYLCASSAGQSGADTQYFGPGTRLTVL.

V and J are TRBV6-6 and TRBJ2-4, with 7 bases matching TRBD1. This CDR3 comprises 16 residues. V trimming: 2 bases; J trimming: 3 bases; junction bases outside the gene matches: 7. Germline lookup yields CDR1 MNHNY and CDR2 SVGAGI (reference sequence). CDR3 sequence (DNA): TGTGCCAGCAGTTACCCCGAGGGGGCTGGCAAAAACATTCAGTACTTC. Translation: CASSYPEGAGKNIQYF.

V is TRBV18 and J is TRBJ1-2, with a tentative D call TRBD1 (5 bases). This CDR3 spans 17 amino acids. The germline CDR1 and CDR2 sequences are KGHSH and LQKENI. V shed 3 bases and J shed 7 bases, with 24 bases lying between them. CDR3 residues: CASSPGRGAPERVGYTF. CDR3 bases: TGTGCCAGCTCACCCGGCCGGGGCGCTCCAGAGCGGGTTGGCTACACCTTC.